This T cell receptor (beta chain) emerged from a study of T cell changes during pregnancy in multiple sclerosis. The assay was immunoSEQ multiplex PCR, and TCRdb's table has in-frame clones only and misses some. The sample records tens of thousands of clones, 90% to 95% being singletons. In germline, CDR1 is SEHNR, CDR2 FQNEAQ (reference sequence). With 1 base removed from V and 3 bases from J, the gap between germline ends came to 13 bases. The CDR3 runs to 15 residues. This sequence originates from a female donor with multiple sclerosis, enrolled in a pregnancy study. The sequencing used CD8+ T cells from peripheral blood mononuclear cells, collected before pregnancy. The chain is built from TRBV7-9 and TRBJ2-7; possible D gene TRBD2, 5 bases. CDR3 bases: TGTGCCAGCAGCTTAGATACTAGGAAGGGCTACGAGCAGTACTTC. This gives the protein CASSLDTRKGYEQYF.